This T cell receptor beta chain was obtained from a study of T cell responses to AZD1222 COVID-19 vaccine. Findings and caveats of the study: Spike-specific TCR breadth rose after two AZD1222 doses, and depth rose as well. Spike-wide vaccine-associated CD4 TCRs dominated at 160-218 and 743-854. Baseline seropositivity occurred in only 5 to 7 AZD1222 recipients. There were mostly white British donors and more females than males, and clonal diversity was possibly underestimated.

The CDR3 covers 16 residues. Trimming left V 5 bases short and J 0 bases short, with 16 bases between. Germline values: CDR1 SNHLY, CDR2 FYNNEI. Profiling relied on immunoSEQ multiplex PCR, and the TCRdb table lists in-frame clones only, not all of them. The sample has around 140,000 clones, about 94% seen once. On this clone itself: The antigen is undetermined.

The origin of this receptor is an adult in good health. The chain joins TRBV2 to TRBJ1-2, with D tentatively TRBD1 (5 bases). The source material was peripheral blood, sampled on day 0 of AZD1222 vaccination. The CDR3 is CASSLGRERSNYGYTF. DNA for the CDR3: TGTGCCAGCAGTTTGGGCAGGGAGAGATCTAACTATGGCTACACCTTC. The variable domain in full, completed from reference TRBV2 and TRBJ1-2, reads EPEVTQTPSHQVTQMGQEVILRCVPISNHLYFYWYRQILGQKVEFLVSFYNNEISEKSEIFDDQFSVERPDGSNFTLKIRSTKLEDSAMYFCASSLGRERSNYGYTFGSGTRLTVV.